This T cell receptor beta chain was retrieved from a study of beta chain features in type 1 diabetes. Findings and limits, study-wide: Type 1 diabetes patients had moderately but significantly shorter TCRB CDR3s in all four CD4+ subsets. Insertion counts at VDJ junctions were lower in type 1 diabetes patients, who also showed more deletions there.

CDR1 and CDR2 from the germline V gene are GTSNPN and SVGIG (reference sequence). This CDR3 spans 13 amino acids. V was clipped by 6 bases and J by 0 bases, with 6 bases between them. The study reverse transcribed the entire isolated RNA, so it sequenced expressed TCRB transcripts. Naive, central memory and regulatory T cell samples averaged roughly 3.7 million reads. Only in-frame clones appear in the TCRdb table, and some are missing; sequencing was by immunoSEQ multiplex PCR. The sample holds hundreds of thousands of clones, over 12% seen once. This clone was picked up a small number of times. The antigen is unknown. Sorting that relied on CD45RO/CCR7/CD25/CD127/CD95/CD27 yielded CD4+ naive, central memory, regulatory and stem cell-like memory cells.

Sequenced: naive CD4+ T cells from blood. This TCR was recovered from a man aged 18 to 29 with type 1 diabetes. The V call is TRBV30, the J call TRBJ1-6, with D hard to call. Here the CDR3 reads CACDASYNSPLHF. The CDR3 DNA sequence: TGTGCCTGTGACGCCTCCTATAATTCACCCCTCCACTTT.